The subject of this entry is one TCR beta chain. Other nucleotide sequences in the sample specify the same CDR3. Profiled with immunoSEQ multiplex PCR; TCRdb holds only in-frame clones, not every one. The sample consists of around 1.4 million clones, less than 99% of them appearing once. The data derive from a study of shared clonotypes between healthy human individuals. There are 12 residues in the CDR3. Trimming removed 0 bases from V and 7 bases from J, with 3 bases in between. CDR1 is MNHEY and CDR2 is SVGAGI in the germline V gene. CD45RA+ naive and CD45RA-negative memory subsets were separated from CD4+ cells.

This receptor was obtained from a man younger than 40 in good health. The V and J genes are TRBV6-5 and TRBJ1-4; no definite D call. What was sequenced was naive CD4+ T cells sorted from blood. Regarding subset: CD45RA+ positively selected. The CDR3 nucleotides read TGTGCCAGCAGTTACTCAGGTGAAAAACTGTTTTTT. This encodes CASSYSGEKLFF.